This T cell receptor (beta chain) was identified in a study of blood T cell repertoires in COVID-19. About the study: There were acute and convalescent COVID-19 samples, and they came from the United States, Italy and Spain. The cDNA or gDNA used as material had been derived from T cells, B-cell-depleted T cells, or PBMCs.

Under the authors' procedure: Quantification of nucleated cells was approximated via reference gene primer amplification. The protocol was immunoSEQ multiplex PCR, while the TCRdb copy is restricted to in-frame clones and leaves out a portion. V and J calls and clone size are as listed in that table; D and trimming were resolved from the DNA. The sample consists of over 25,000 clones, about nine tenths of them appearing once. Germline V gene data show CDR1 as SGDLS and CDR2 as YYNGEE. The ends were cut back, 0 bases at V and 6 bases at J, with 12 bases in the middle. There are 14 residues in the CDR3.

Sequencing was done on a sample of peripheral blood. V usage is TRBV9 and J usage is TRBJ1-1; D is unclear. The source is a woman aged 45-60 years with active COVID-19. The CDR3 bases are TGTGCCAGCAGCGTAGCCGACCACGGGGCTGAAGCTTTCTTT. Translating gives CASSVADHGAEAFF.